The 14 T cell receptor beta chains below all came from one sample that was sequenced in a study of cytomegalovirus exposure and HLA in healthy donors (dated by TCRdb to 2016 to 2017). Receptors were amplified or captured by the immunoSEQ multiplex PCR assay. A mixture of 60 forward primers for TCR Vbeta segments and 13 reverse primers for TCR Jbeta segments was used in the multiplex PCR. As stored in TCRdb, this immuneACCESS dataset retains in-frame rearrangements with V and J assigned. A fraction of the clones does not appear; measured against another copy, unresolved V genes explain less than half of the discrepancy, and the remainder lacks a known reason. In all, the sample holds approximately 150,000 clones, and around 75% of those were seen once. The top ten constitute approximately 1.8% of the sample. The specimen sequenced was PBMCs. Receptors were obtained from a human donor in good health.

This sequence joins TRBV28 and TRBJ1-2; D unresolved. The CDR3 spans 13 residues. Trimming left V 3 bases short and J 4 bases short, with 9 bases between. The germline V gene has CDR1 MDHEN and CDR2 SYDVKM. The CDR3 DNA reads as TGTGCCAGCAGTTTTCCTCACTCCTATGGCTACACCTTC. Its translation: CASSFPHSYGYTF.

This chain connects TRBV11-3 to TRBJ1-2, with D possibly TRBD1 on 5 matching bases. Germline lookup yields CDR1 SGHNT and CDR2 YENEEA. V was cut by 5 bases and J by 2 bases, with 15 bases left in between. The CDR3 covers 15 residues. CDR3 region: CASSVTAGANYGYTF. DNA of the CDR3: TGTGCCAGCAGCGTGACAGCGGGCGCGAACTATGGCTACACCTTC.

V usage is TRBV11-3 and J usage is TRBJ2-5; D is uncertain. V lost 1 base, J lost 5 bases, and 11 bases lay in between. The CDR3 is made up of 14 amino acids. Per germline, CDR1 SGHNT and CDR2 YENEEA. This CDR3 reads CASSLVDEYETQYF. DNA for the CDR3: TGTGCCAGCAGCTTAGTCGATGAGTATGAGACCCAGTACTTC.

The V gene is TRBV4-1, the J gene TRBJ1-2; TRBD1 might be the D (5 bases). V was pared by 1 base and J by 4 bases, with 16 bases between. This CDR3 is built from 16 residues. Germline CDR1 reads MGHRA; CDR2 reads YSYEKL. This CDR3 reads CASSQGPQGFSYGYTF. CDR3 DNA: TGCGCCAGCAGCCAAGGACCCCAGGGTTTCAGCTATGGCTACACCTTC.

The chain links TRBV11-3 to TRBJ2-7; tentatively, D is TRBD2 (6 bases). This CDR3 is built from 15 residues. The V end lost 1 base, the J end lost 3 bases, and 13 bases lay between the germline ends. Looked up from germline, CDR1 is SGHNT and CDR2 is YENEEA. CDR3 in DNA: TGTGCCAGCAGCTTAGTATCCGGGACTGGCTACGAGCAGTACTTC. Translated, it gives CASSLVSGTGYEQYF.

The genes are TRBV11-3 and TRBJ2-2; D is perhaps TRBD1 (6 bases). The CDR3 spans 18 residues. With 1 base removed from V and 0 bases from J, the gap between germline ends came to 15 bases. Germline lookup yields CDR1 SGHNT and CDR2 YENEEA. The CDR3 sequence is CASSLGFGRTANTGELFF. CDR3 nucleotide sequence: TGTGCCAGCAGCTTAGGTTTCGGCAGGACAGCGAACACCGGGGAGCTGTTTTTT.

J is TRBJ2-1 and V is TRBV5-1; D is perhaps TRBD1 (6 bases). The V gene lost 4 bases and the J gene lost 10 bases, with 21 bases spanning the gap. Germline V lookup: CDR1 SGHRS, CDR2 YFSETQ. The CDR3 is made up of 15 amino acids. The CDR3 DNA follows: TGCGCCAGCAGCCCTTTAGCACAGGGAAAGGGGGAGCAGTTCTTC. Translated: CASSPLAQGKGEQFF.

The chain joins TRBV19 to TRBJ2-5; no firm D call. Trimming took 3 bases from V and 0 from J, leaving 5 bases between them. The CDR3 runs to 13 residues. Germline V gene lookup returns CDR1 LNHDA and CDR2 SQIVND (reference sequence). As DNA, the CDR3 is TGTGCCAGTAGTATGGCCAACCAAGAGACCCAGTACTTC. Protein: CASSMANQETQYF.

The chain is built from TRBV7-9 and TRBJ2-7; 9 bases line up with TRBD2. Germline V gene data show CDR1 as SEHNR and CDR2 as FQNEAQ (reference sequence). Losses at the gene ends were 4 bases for V and 5 bases for J; bases not matched to a gene: 6. The CDR3 length is 14 residues. The CDR3, as DNA: TGTGCCAGCAGCTACCCGGGACTAGCCCACGAGCAGTACTTC. It is translated as CASSYPGLAHEQYF.

Remarks on this clone: Other DNA variants within this sample encode the same CDR3. The genes are TRBV27 and TRBJ2-5; D might be TRBD2 (6 bases). CDR1 is MNHEY and CDR2 is SMNVEV in the germline V gene (reference sequence). V dropped 3 bases and J dropped 0 bases, with 11 bases sitting between them. This CDR3 is built from 15 residues. The CDR3 protein is CASSLYRGYQETQYF. In nucleotides, the CDR3 is TGTGCCAGCAGTTTGTATCGGGGGTACCAAGAGACCCAGTACTTC.

CDR3 in amino acids: CASSIEFFSGNTIYF. The DNA for the CDR3 is TGTGCCAGTAGTATCGAGTTTTTCTCTGGAAACACCATATATTTT. The genes are TRBV19 and TRBJ1-3; D not certain. With 3 bases removed from V and 0 bases from J, the gap between germline ends came to 9 bases. Per the germline V gene, CDR1 is LNHDA and CDR2 is SQIVND (reference sequence). The CDR3 has 15 residues.

The chain uses TRBV5-4 and TRBJ2-5; 9 nucleotides align to TRBD1. This CDR3 has 16 amino acids. The V and J ends lost 0 bases and 4 bases, in that order; junction bases with no gene match: 7. The V gene's germline CDR1 is SGHNT and CDR2 YYREEE (reference sequence). The CDR3 here is CASSLGGTGIGETQYF. The DNA for the CDR3 is TGTGCCAGCAGCTTGGGGGGGACAGGGATAGGAGAGACCCAGTACTTC. Full variable domain (outside the CDR3, taken from reference TRBV5-4 and TRBJ2-5): ETGVTQSPTHLIKTRGQQVTLRCSSQSGHNTVSWYQQALGQGPQFIFQYYREEENGRGNFPPRFSGLQFPNYSSELNVNALELDDSALYLCASSLGGTGIGETQYFGPGTRLLVL.

This clone showed up just once. Different DNA sequences within this sample yield the same CDR3. The rearrangement links TRBV15 to TRBJ1-4; D remains ambiguous. The CDR3 runs to 16 residues. Germline CDR1 is LNHNV and CDR2 is YYDKDF (reference sequence). Deletions cut 0 bases from V and 0 bases from J, with 8 bases between. The CDR3 protein is CATSRDRVATNEKLFF. CDR3 DNA: TGTGCCACCAGCAGAGATCGAGTTGCAACTAATGAAAAACTGTTTTTT.

Here the CDR3 reads CAIRVTGGTEAFF. The DNA of the CDR3 is TGTGCCATCAGAGTGACAGGGGGCACTGAAGCTTTCTTT. V is TRBV10-3 and J is TRBJ1-1; 9 nucleotides align to TRBD1. The germline gives CDR1 ENHRY, CDR2 SYGVKD. This CDR3 spans 13 amino acids. Trimming at V came to 6 bases and at J to 4 bases, leaving 3 bases not matched to a gene.